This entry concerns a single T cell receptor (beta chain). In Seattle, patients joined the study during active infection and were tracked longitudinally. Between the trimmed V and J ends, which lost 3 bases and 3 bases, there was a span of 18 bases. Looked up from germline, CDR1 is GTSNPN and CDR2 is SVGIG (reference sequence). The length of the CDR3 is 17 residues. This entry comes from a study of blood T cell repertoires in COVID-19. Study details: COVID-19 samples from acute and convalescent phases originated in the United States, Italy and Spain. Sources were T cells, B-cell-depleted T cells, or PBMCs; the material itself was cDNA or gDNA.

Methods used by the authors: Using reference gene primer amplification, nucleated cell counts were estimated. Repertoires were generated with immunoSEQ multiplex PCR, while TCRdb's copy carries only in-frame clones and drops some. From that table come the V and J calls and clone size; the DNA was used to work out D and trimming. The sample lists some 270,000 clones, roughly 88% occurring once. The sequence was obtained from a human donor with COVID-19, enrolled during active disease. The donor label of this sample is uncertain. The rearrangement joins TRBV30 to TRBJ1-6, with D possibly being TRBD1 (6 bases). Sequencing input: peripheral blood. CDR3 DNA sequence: TGTGCCTGGAGCAGTCGGACCGGACAGTACTATAATTCACCCCTCCACTTT. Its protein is CAWSSRTGQYYNSPLHF.